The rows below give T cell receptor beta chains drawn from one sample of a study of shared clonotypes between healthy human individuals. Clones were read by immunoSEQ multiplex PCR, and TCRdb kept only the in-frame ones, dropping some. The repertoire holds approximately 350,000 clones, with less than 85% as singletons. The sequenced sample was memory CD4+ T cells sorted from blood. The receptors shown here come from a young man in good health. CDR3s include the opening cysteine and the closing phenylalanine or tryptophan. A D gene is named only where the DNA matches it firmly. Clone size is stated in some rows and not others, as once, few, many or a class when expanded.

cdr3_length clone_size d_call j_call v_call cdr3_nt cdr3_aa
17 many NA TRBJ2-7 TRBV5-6 TGTGCCAGCAGCTTGGACTACGGGGCAGGGGACCCCTACGAGCAGTACTTC CASSLDYGAGDPYEQYF
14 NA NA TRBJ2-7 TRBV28 TGTGCCACCCAACTTGACCCGCGGGCCTACGAGCAGTACTTC CATQLDPRAYEQYF
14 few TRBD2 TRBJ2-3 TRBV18 TGTGCCAGCCTACCACTAGCGGGAGGCGATACGCAGTATTTT CASLPLAGGDTQYF
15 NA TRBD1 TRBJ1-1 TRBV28 TGTGCCAGCCTCGAATCGACAGGGCCGAACACTGAAGCTTTCTTT CASLESTGPNTEAFF
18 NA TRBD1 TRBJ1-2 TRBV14 TGTGCCAGCAGCCAATGGACAGGGTCAGGGTCCCTATGGTCGGCTATTTCCTTC CASSQWTGSGSLWSAISF
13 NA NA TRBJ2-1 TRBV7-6 TGTGCCAGCAGCAAACAAGAGGCTTCTGAGCAGTTCTTC CASSKQEASEQFF
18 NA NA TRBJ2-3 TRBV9 TGTGCCAGCAGCCCCCCCCTCCACCGGGCGGGGCTCACAGATACGCAGTATTTT CASSPPLHRAGLTDTQYF
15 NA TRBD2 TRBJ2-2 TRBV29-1 TGCAGCGTTGCCAAGGGAGGGGCGAACACCGGGGAGCTGTTTTTT CSVAKGGANTGELFF
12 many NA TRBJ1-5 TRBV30 TGTGCCTGGGGACATACATGGCAGCCCCAGCATTTT CAWGHTWQPQHF
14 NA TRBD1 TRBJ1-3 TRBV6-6 TGTGCCAGCAGTTCGACAGGGGCGGGTACCACCATATATTTT CASSSTGAGTTIYF
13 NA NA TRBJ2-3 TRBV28 TGTGCCAGCAGTTTGGAGGGGGCGAATACGCAGTATTTT CASSLEGANTQYF
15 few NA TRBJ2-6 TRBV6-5 TGTGCCAGCAGTTCAACGGCCTCTGGGGCCAACGTCCTGACTTTC CASSSTASGANVLTF
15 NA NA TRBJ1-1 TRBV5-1 TGCGCCAGCAGCGCACCGGGACTTCAGGGCACTGAAGCTTTCTTT CASSAPGLQGTEAFF
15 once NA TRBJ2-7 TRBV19 TGTGCCAGTAGTACGGACGGAGGTAACTCCTACGAGCAGTACTTC CASSTDGGNSYEQYF
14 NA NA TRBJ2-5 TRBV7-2 TGTGCCAGCAAGTTAGTAGGGGGAGGCGAGACCCAGTACTTC CASKLVGGGETQYF
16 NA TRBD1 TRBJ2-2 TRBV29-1 TGCAGCGTTGAGGTCGGGGACAGGATGAACACCGGGGAGCTGTTTTTT CSVEVGDRMNTGELFF
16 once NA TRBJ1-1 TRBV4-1 TGCGCCAGCAGCCAAGGGAGGGGCAGGGGAGCCCCTGAAGCTTTCTTT CASSQGRGRGAPEAFF
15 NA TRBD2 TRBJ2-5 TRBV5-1 TGCGCCAGCAGCACTAGCGGGGTACCCCAAGAGACCCAGTACTTC CASSTSGVPQETQYF
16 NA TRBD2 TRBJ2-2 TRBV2 TGTGCCAGCAGGAGTTCGATAGCGGGAGTACTCGGGGAGCTGTTTTTT CASRSSIAGVLGELFF
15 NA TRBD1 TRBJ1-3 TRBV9 TGTGCCAGCAGCTTGAGACAGGGCTCTGGAAACACCATATATTTT CASSLRQGSGNTIYF
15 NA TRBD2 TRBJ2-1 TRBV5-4 TGTGCCAGCAGCATAGCGGGAGGATCCTACAATGAGCAGTTCTTC CASSIAGGSYNEQFF
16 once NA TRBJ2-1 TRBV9 TGTGCCAGCAGCGTAGAAGGTAGGGCGGCCTACAATGAGCAGTTCTTC CASSVEGRAAYNEQFF
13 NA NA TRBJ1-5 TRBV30 TGTGCCTGGAGTGGCACCGGCAATCAGCCCCAGCATTTT CAWSGTGNQPQHF
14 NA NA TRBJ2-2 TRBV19 TGTGCCAGTAGTTGGGCAGGGAGCACCGGGGAGCTGTTTTTT CASSWAGSTGELFF
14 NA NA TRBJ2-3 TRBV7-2 TGTGCCAGCAGCTTACGCGGTCCCACAGATACGCAGTATTTT CASSLRGPTDTQYF
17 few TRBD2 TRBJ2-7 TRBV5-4 TGTGCCAGCAGCCCCGGACTAGCGGGAGGGGCTACCTACGAGCAGTACTTC CASSPGLAGGATYEQYF
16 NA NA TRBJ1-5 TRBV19 TGTGCCAGTAGTATAAGGTCAGGATATAGCAATCAGCCCCAGCATTTT CASSIRSGYSNQPQHF
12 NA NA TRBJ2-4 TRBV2 TGTGCCAGCAGTGTAGGGGGGAACATTCAGTACTTC CASSVGGNIQYF
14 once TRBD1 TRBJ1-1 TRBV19 TGTGCCTGCGACAGGGGACAGATGAACACTGAAGCTTTCTTT CACDRGQMNTEAFF